The 20 T cell receptor beta chains given below trace back to one sample, sequenced in a study of PD-1 blockade in classical Hodgkin lymphoma. Sequencing was performed with immunoSEQ multiplex PCR; in TCRdb, only in-frame clones are kept and a portion is missing. The sample includes tens of thousands of clones, 91% of them seen just once. Specified time point: cycle 4 day 1 (C4D1), after less than 7 weeks of nivolumab. All patients experienced relapse after autologous stem cell transplantation, and brentuximab vedotin exposure was variable. The sample consisted of peripheral blood mononuclear cells (PBMCs), taken before the fourth cycle of nivolumab. These receptors came from a human donor with classical Hodgkin lymphoma.

The chain recombines TRBV7-8 with TRBJ2-7, with D perhaps TRBD1 or TRBD2 (7 bases each). The CDR3 runs to 16 residues. Germline assignment: CDR1 SGHVS and CDR2 FQNEAQ. V was trimmed by 4 bases and J by 5 bases, leaving 21 bases between them. This CDR3 is CASSWGGRGRKDEQYF. The CDR3 bases are TGTGCCAGCAGCTGGGGAGGGAGGGGGCGTAAGGACGAGCAGTACTTC.

The V gene is TRBV5-1, the J gene TRBJ2-3; 7 bases map to TRBD1. Per the germline V gene, CDR1 is SGHRS and CDR2 is YFSETQ. The V and J ends lost 8 bases and 2 bases, in that order; junction bases with no gene match: 5. The CDR3 extends over 13 amino acids. The CDR3 DNA sequence: TGCGCCAGTCGGACAGGATCCACAGATACGCAGTATTTT. Residues: CASRTGSTDTQYF.

The chain's CDR3 is CASSYQLRNGYTF. DNA for the CDR3: TGTGCCAGCAGTTACCAGTTGAGGAATGGCTACACCTTC. V gene TRBV6-5 combines with J gene TRBJ1-2; no reliable D call. The CDR3 extends over 13 amino acids. Trimming took off 2 bases at V and 6 bases at J, with 10 bases between the two ends. Germline CDR1 reads MNHEY; CDR2 reads SVGAGI.

This clone came up once. The chain employs TRBV2 and TRBJ1-1; D is uncertain. Trimming took 4 bases from V and 4 from J, leaving 7 bases between them. This CDR3 comprises 12 residues. CDR1 is SNHLY and CDR2 is FYNNEI in the germline V gene. CDR3 loop: CASSGSSTEAFF. The DNA of the CDR3 is TGTGCCAGCAGTGGTTCCAGCACTGAAGCTTTCTTT. Full variable domain (rest looked up from reference TRBV2 and TRBJ1-1): EPEVTQTPSHQVTQMGQEVILRCVPISNHLYFYWYRQILGQKVEFLVSFYNNEISEKSEIFDDQFSVERPDGSNFTLKIRSTKLEDSAMYFCASSGSSTEAFFGQGTRLTVV.

V is TRBV27 and J is TRBJ1-3; TRBD1 matches at 9 bases. The CDR3 contains 16 residues. CDR1 and CDR2 from the germline V gene are MNHEY and SMNVEV (reference sequence). J lost 1 base, V lost 4 bases, and 5 bases had no gene match. Written as DNA, the CDR3 is TGTGCCAGCAGTTCCTTACAGGGGGCGTCTGGAAACACCATATATTTT. It codes for CASSSLQGASGNTIYF.

The CDR3 DNA is TGTGCCAGCAGCTTAGCCTCCGGACAGGGGTACACCATATATTTT. Its translation is CASSLASGQGYTIYF. The chain uses TRBV7-8 and TRBJ1-3; TRBD1 matches 9 bases. The CDR3 spans 15 residues. Germline V gene data show CDR1 as SGHVS and CDR2 as FQNEAQ. Losses at the gene ends were 0 bases for V and 8 bases for J; bases not matched to a gene: 5.

The rearrangement joins TRBV2 to TRBJ1-1, with D possibly TRBD1 on 6 matching bases. CDR1 and CDR2 from the germline V gene are SNHLY and FYNNEI. The CDR3 runs to 10 residues. Trimming removed 8 bases at V and 8 bases at J, with 9 bases between. As DNA, the CDR3 is TGTGCCAGCGGAGACAGGGAAGCTTTCTTT. It specifies CASGDREAFF.

This clone occurred once. The chain uses TRBV18 and TRBJ2-5, with 9 bases identical to TRBD2. Germline values: CDR1 KGHSH, CDR2 LQKENI. Trimming took 1 base from V and 1 from J; bases not matched to a gene: 4. The CDR3 is 16 residues long. The CDR3, as DNA: TGTGCCAGCTCACCACTAACAGCGGGGGGCCAAGAGACCCAGTACTTC. Translating it yields CASSPLTAGGQETQYF.

V is TRBV7-3 and J is TRBJ2-3; D is ambiguous. The V end was cut by 4 bases, the J end by 2 bases, with 10 bases between. This CDR3 comprises 14 residues. Per germline, CDR1 SGHTA and CDR2 FQGTGA. The CDR3 sequence: CASSSGRVTDTQYF. The CDR3 DNA sequence: TGTGCCAGCAGCTCAGGCCGGGTCACAGATACGCAGTATTTT.

The rearrangement links TRBV5-1 to TRBJ1-5; 7 bases are shared with TRBD1. V was pared by 2 bases and J by 0 bases, with 5 bases of the junction left unmatched. Germline assignment: CDR1 SGHRS and CDR2 YFSETQ. The CDR3 length is 16 residues. CDR3 DNA: TGCGCCAGCAGCTTCAGGGGGATTGTTAGCAATCAGCCCCAGCATTTT. As protein: CASSFRGIVSNQPQHF.

V usage is TRBV29-1 and J usage is TRBJ2-2; a possible D gene is TRBD2 (5 bases). Trimming pared 7 bases from V and 5 bases from J, leaving 11 bases between. This CDR3 is 12 amino acids long. CDR1 and CDR2 from the germline V gene are SQVTM and ANQGSEA. The CDR3 DNA sequence: TGCAGCGAACGAACGGGAACCGGGGAGCTGTTTTTT. This codes for CSERTGTGELFF.

The CDR3 nucleotides read TGTGCCAGCAGTCCGACCTTAGTGGAGCTGTTTTTT. Translating gives CASSPTLVELFF. The rearrangement uses TRBV7-9 and TRBJ2-2; no clear D. V lost 6 bases and J lost 10, with 12 bases in between. This CDR3 contains 12 residues. Germline CDR1 is SEHNR and CDR2 is FQNEAQ (reference sequence).

This chain links TRBV6-4 with TRBJ1-2; 7 nucleotides match TRBD1. The CDR3 loop spans 15 amino acids. The V gene end was trimmed by 8 bases and the J gene end by 8 bases; junction bases not matched to a gene: 17. The germline V gene encodes CDR1 MRHNA and CDR2 SNTAGT. In DNA form, the CDR3 reads TGTGCCAGCTGCCGTAGGCCCCGACAGGGCGGGGGCTACACCTTC. Translation: CASCRRPRQGGGYTF.

The chain has TRBV6-5 and TRBJ1-4, with D perhaps TRBD1 (5 bases). V was cut by 6 bases and J by 7 bases, with 12 bases left in between. The CDR3 contains 13 residues. The germline V gene encodes CDR1 MNHEY and CDR2 SVGAGI. DNA for the CDR3: TGTGCCAGCAGCACCGGGACCCGTGAAAAACTGTTTTTT. This gives the protein CASSTGTREKLFF.

The sample holds one count of this clone. This chain uses TRBV19 with TRBJ1-2, with D tentatively TRBD1 (6 bases). The CDR3 totals 15 residues. V lost 5 bases and J lost 8, with 21 bases in between. Per germline, CDR1 LNHDA and CDR2 SQIVND (reference sequence). The CDR3 loop is CASSPPGVTAGGYTF. CDR3 bases: TGTGCCAGTAGTCCGCCAGGGGTCACGGCGGGGGGCTACACCTTC.

This chain connects TRBV5-1 to TRBJ2-7; 8 nucleotides align to TRBD2. Trimming took 4 bases from V and 5 from J; bases not matched to a gene: 17. Germline values: CDR1 SGHRS, CDR2 YFSETQ. The CDR3 is 17 amino acids. In DNA form, the CDR3 reads TGCGCCAGCAGCATTTATTCCGTGGGACTAGATTTCGACGAGCAGTACTTC. This translates into CASSIYSVGLDFDEQYF.

This sequence joins TRBV15 and TRBJ2-1, with D possibly called TRBD1 or TRBD2 (6 bases each). Germline V gene lookup returns CDR1 LNHNV and CDR2 YYDKDF (reference sequence). This CDR3 has 14 amino acids. Trimming took off 3 bases at V and 8 bases at J, with 14 bases between the two ends. The CDR3 DNA sequence: TGTGCCACCAGCAGGGAGGGGGTTGCCTATGAGCAGTTCTTC. This gives the protein CATSREGVAYEQFF.

The rearrangement uses TRBV11-1 and TRBJ2-5; D possibly corresponds to TRBD1 (6 bases). Between the trimmed V and J ends, which lost 5 bases and 10 bases, there was a span of 20 bases. Looked up from germline, CDR1 is SGHAT and CDR2 is FQDESV (reference sequence). The CDR3 loop spans 14 amino acids. The CDR3: CASSEPGHGMDQYF. The CDR3 coding sequence is TGTGCCAGCAGCGAACCGGGACATGGCATGGACCAGTACTTC.

V and J are TRBV27 and TRBJ1-1; a weak D match, TRBD1 (6 bases). This CDR3 has 15 residues. Germline V gene data show CDR1 as MNHEY and CDR2 as SMNVEV (reference sequence). The germline V and J ends were trimmed by 3 bases and 3 bases, with 14 bases remaining between them. CDR3 sequence (DNA): TGTGCCAGCAGTTTTGGGGGCGGGGCCGACACTGAAGCTTTCTTT. Protein sequence: CASSFGGGADTEAFF.

The chain uses TRBV5-8 and TRBJ1-2; 7 bases fit TRBD1. This CDR3 is built from 14 residues. The germline CDR1 and CDR2 sequences are SGHTS and YDEGEE. The V gene end was trimmed by 0 bases and the J gene end by 6 bases; junction bases not matched to a gene: 5. CDR3 DNA: TGTGCCAGCAGCTTGGGACTAACAGGGGATGGCTACACCTTC. Its translation is CASSLGLTGDGYTF.